This T cell receptor beta chain was recorded in a study of blood T cell repertoires in COVID-19. Turning to the study itself: Specimens from acute and convalescent COVID-19 originated in the United States, Italy and Spain.

The CDR3 loop spans 13 amino acids. The V and J ends lost 5 bases and 7 bases, in that order; junction bases with no gene match: 8. Per the germline V gene, CDR1 is LGHDT and CDR2 is YNNKEL (reference sequence). The authors' processing: It was from reference gene primer amplification that nucleated cell counts were estimated. Sequencing was performed with immunoSEQ multiplex PCR; in TCRdb, only in-frame clones are kept and a portion is missing. V, J and clone size are those of that table, while D and trimming were read from the DNA. The sample lists over 150,000 clones, roughly 87% occurring once. The chain joins TRBV3-1 (or the pseudogene TRBV3-2) to TRBJ2-7; 7 nucleotides line up with TRBD2. Sequencing was carried out using peripheral blood. This clonotype originated in a woman aged 55-69 years who had recovered from COVID-19. The chain's CDR3 is CASSSTSNSEQYF. CDR3 DNA: TGTGCCAGCAGCTCGACTAGCAACTCAGAGCAGTACTTC.